The 31 T cell receptor beta chains below were found in one sample sequenced in a study of blood T cell repertoires in COVID-19. Generated by immunoSEQ multiplex PCR, the TCRdb table keeps only in-frame clones and is missing some. The table records 150,000 to 200,000 clones, 85% to 95% of them present only once. The material sequenced was peripheral blood. The receptors shown here come from a woman aged 55-70 years with COVID-19, enrolled during active disease.

J is TRBJ1-1 and V is TRBV5-4; no reliable D call. This CDR3 region has 13 residues. V was pared by 2 bases and J by 3 bases, with 8 bases between. CDR1 and CDR2 from the germline V gene are SGHNT and YYREEE (reference sequence). The CDR3 region is CASSFDTDTEAFF. The CDR3 region has the DNA TGTGCCAGCAGCTTCGACACGGACACTGAAGCTTTCTTT.

The DNA of the CDR3 is TGCGCCAGCAGCCAAGATTGGGGACAGGGGGCGAACTATGGCTACACCTTC. Protein sequence: CASSQDWGQGANYGYTF. J is TRBJ1-2 and V is TRBV4-1; 12 bases line up with TRBD1. Germline-derived CDR1 and CDR2 are MGHRA and YSYEKL. Losses at the gene ends were 0 bases for V and 2 bases for J; bases not matched to a gene: 4. This CDR3 contains 17 residues.

This rearrangement joins TRBV7-2 to TRBJ2-7, with a possible D match to TRBD2 (6 bases). V gave up 0 bases and J gave up 6 bases, with 9 bases separating them. The germline CDR1 and CDR2 sequences are SGHTA and FQGNSA. The CDR3 consists of 13 residues. This CDR3 is CASSLAISGEQYF. The CDR3 bases are TGTGCCAGCAGCTTAGCGATTAGCGGCGAGCAGTACTTC.

The chain is built from TRBV4-2 and TRBJ1-2; D might be TRBD1 (6 bases). V was trimmed by 0 bases and J by 1 base, leaving 9 bases between them. This CDR3 has 15 residues. The germline CDR1 and CDR2 sequences are LGHNA and YNFKEQ. The CDR3, as DNA: TGTGCCAGCAGCCAAGACAGGGGTGTTAACTATGGCTACACCTTC. Amino acid sequence: CASSQDRGVNYGYTF.

The CDR3 loop is CASSGRLAGGRVYEQFF. For the CDR3, the DNA is TGTGCCAGCAGTGGTAGACTAGCGGGGGGGCGAGTCTATGAGCAGTTCTTC. The chain links TRBV7-9 to TRBJ2-1; 14 nucleotides match TRBD2. Germline V CDR1 and CDR2: SEHNR, FQNEAQ (reference sequence). J lost 8 bases, V lost 6 bases, and 12 bases had no gene match. The CDR3 length is 17 residues.

This chain connects TRBV30 to TRBJ1-4; 7 bases line up with TRBD1. V dropped 4 bases and J dropped 4; count of bases not matched to a gene: 0. The germline V gene encodes CDR1 GTSNPN and CDR2 SVGIG (reference sequence). The CDR3 sequence is 12 residues long. The CDR3 reads CAWNRGNEKLFF. CDR3 DNA sequence: TGTGCCTGGAACAGGGGTAATGAAAAACTGTTTTTT.

This clone was detected only once. This rearrangement joins TRBV9 to TRBJ2-3; 8 positions match TRBD2. With V trimmed by 3 bases and J by 7 bases, 13 bases remained unmatched. This CDR3 spans 16 amino acids. Germline-derived CDR1 and CDR2 are SGDLS and YYNGEE. In DNA, the CDR3 is TGTGCCAGCAGCGCGTACCCGGGGGGGGCAAGAAATACGCAGTATTTT. It is translated as CASSAYPGGARNTQYF.

This clone was recorded only once. This chain joins TRBV4-1 and TRBJ2-2; 10 nucleotides match TRBD2. Germline V gene lookup returns CDR1 MGHRA and CDR2 YSYEKL. V lost 0 bases and J lost 0; bases outside the gene matches: 13. The CDR3 runs to 21 residues. The CDR3 coding sequence is TGCGCCAGCAGCCAAGATCCGTCGCTAGCGGGGGCCCCGACGAACACCGGGGAGCTGTTTTTT. It codes for CASSQDPSLAGAPTNTGELFF.

V usage is TRBV5-8 and J usage is TRBJ2-2, with 9 positions matching TRBD1. V gave up 4 bases and J gave up 7 bases; unmatched junction bases: 11. Looked up from germline, CDR1 is SGHTS and CDR2 is YDEGEE. The CDR3 extends over 16 amino acids. The DNA for the CDR3 is TGTGCCAGCAGCCCCACCGGGACAGGGAAATTCGGGGAGCTGTTTTTT. Translated, it gives CASSPTGTGKFGELFF. Full variable domain (outside the CDR3, taken from reference TRBV5-8 and TRBJ2-2): EAGVTQSPTHLIKTRGQQATLRCSPISGHTSVYWYQQALGLGLQFLLWYDEGEERNRGNFPPRFSGRQFPNYSSELNVNALELEDSALYLCASSPTGTGKFGELFFGEGSRLTVL.

There are a few counts of this clone. The genes are TRBV2 and TRBJ1-1, with D perhaps matching TRBD1 (6 bases). V was shortened by 6 bases and J by 0 bases, with 8 bases between the two germline ends. The CDR3 loop spans 13 amino acids. Germline CDR1 is SNHLY and CDR2 is FYNNEI. This chain's CDR3 is CASRGQLNTEAFF. The CDR3 region has the DNA TGTGCCAGCAGGGGACAACTGAACACTGAAGCTTTCTTT.

The chain carries TRBV18 and TRBJ2-7; the match to TRBD1 covers 9 bases. The V and J ends lost 3 bases and 4 bases, in that order; junction bases with no gene match: 7. CDR3 length: 15 residues. Germline assignment: CDR1 KGHSH and CDR2 LQKENI. This chain's CDR3 is CASSPDRGGSYEQYF. The CDR3 nucleotides are TGTGCCAGCTCACCGGACAGGGGCGGTTCGTACGAGCAGTACTTC.

The chain employs TRBV4-3 and TRBJ1-4; no clear D gene. Germline CDR1 is LGHNA and CDR2 is YSLEER. V was shortened by 3 bases and J by 8 bases, with 10 bases between the two germline ends. The CDR3 length is 13 residues. The CDR3 nucleotides are TGCGCCAGCAGCCAGGCCCGGGAGGAAAAACTGTTTTTT. As protein: CASSQAREEKLFF.

This sequence joins TRBV6-4 and TRBJ1-1; the D is unclear. The CDR3 loop spans 13 amino acids. CDR1 MRHNA and CDR2 SNTAGT come from the germline V gene. Trimming stripped 5 bases from V and 0 bases from J, with 7 bases between. CDR3 DNA: TGTGCCAGCAGTACCAGAATGAACACTGAAGCTTTCTTT. As protein: CASSTRMNTEAFF.

The chain combines TRBV5-1 with TRBJ2-1; no clear D gene. Looked up from germline, CDR1 is SGHRS and CDR2 is YFSETQ. CDR3 length equals 13 residues. The ends were cut back, 2 bases at V and 7 bases at J, with 10 bases in the middle. In nucleotides, the CDR3 is TGCGCCAGCAGCTTTGGGCCCAATAATGAGCAGTTCTTC. It translates to CASSFGPNNEQFF.

This clone was counted once. The chain has TRBV12-3 or TRBV12-4 and TRBJ2-2; D gene unclear. This CDR3 has 13 amino acids. V lost 1 base to trimming and J lost 7 bases, with 7 bases between them. The CDR3 coding sequence is TGTGCCAGCAGTTTAGTGGCCCTCGGGGAGCTGTTTTTT. This codes for CASSLVALGELFF.

The chain combines TRBV6-4 with TRBJ2-1; 11 positions match TRBD2. The CDR3 is made up of 15 amino acids. CDR1 and CDR2 from the germline V gene are MRHNA and SNTAGT. The junction had 1 base not matched to a gene; V was cut back by 0 bases and J by 6 bases. CDR3 residues: CASSDSLAGGNEQFF. The CDR3 region has the DNA TGTGCCAGCAGTGACTCGCTAGCGGGGGGCAATGAGCAGTTCTTC.

V and J are TRBV27 and TRBJ1-1; 8 nucleotides agree with TRBD1. V was clipped by 5 bases and J by 4 bases; unmatched bases: 9. Looked up from germline, CDR1 is MNHEY and CDR2 is SMNVEV (reference sequence). This CDR3 has 15 residues. Here the CDR3 reads CASSPRTGMSTEAFF. CDR3 DNA: TGTGCCAGCAGTCCCCGGACAGGGATGAGCACTGAAGCTTTCTTT.

This clone was counted a single time. V usage is TRBV7-3 and J usage is TRBJ2-3; 8 bases agree with TRBD1. This CDR3 region has 17 residues. Trimming removed 1 base from V and 3 bases from J; junction bases left unmatched: 9. From germline, CDR1 is SGHTA and CDR2 FQGTGA. The CDR3 DNA sequence: TGTGCCAGCAGCTTAAGCGGGGCAGGGGGCTTAACAGATACGCAGTATTTT. It yields the protein CASSLSGAGGLTDTQYF.

The chain joins TRBV19 to TRBJ2-7, with a possible D match to TRBD2 (5 bases). Trimming shortened V by 5 bases and J by 2 bases, and 10 bases separated the two germline ends. The CDR3 is 13 amino acids. Germline loops: CDR1 LNHDA, CDR2 SQIVND (reference sequence). The CDR3 bases are TGTGCCAGTAGTGAGGGATTTACCTACGAGCAGTACTTC. Translation gives CASSEGFTYEQYF.

The V and J genes are TRBV12-3 or TRBV12-4 and TRBJ1-4; perhaps TRBD1 as D (5 bases). Trimming removed 4 bases from V and 7 bases from J, with 10 bases in between. This CDR3 is built from 13 residues. The CDR3 spells CASSYGGTEKLFF. CDR3 coding DNA: TGTGCCAGCAGTTACGGGGGAACTGAAAAACTGTTTTTT.

V and J are TRBV10-3 and TRBJ1-6, with TRBD1 identical over 9 bases. The CDR3 length is 15 residues. V shed 6 bases and J 5 bases; nucleotides not matched to a gene: 5. The germline V gene encodes CDR1 ENHRY and CDR2 SYGVKD. The CDR3 region has the DNA TGTGCCATCAGGGGACAGGGCGGGAATAATTCACCCCTCCACTTT. Translation: CAIRGQGGNNSPLHF.

The chain has TRBV4-1 and TRBJ2-5, with TRBD2 matching over 9 bases. There are 20 residues in the CDR3. V lost 0 bases to trimming and J lost 5 bases; unmatched junction nucleotides: 19. Germline V CDR1 and CDR2: MGHRA, YSYEKL. CDR3 nucleotides: TGCGCCAGCAGCCAAGAGGGGACTAGCTCTGGGGGGGGTAACAGGGAGACCCAGTACTTC. Its translation is CASSQEGTSSGGGNRETQYF.

V and J are TRBV9 and TRBJ2-1; 13 positions agree with TRBD2. Germline CDR1 SGDLS, CDR2 YYNGEE. The CDR3 has 16 amino acids. Trimming cost V 3 bases and J 7 bases; bases outside gene matches: 7. DNA of the CDR3: TGTGCCAGCAGCGGACTCACTAGCGGGGGGGTAAATGAGCAGTTCTTC. Translated, it gives CASSGLTSGGVNEQFF.

This clone showed up just a few times. V usage is TRBV2 and J usage is TRBJ2-7, with TRBD2 matching over 9 bases. CDR3 length: 13 amino acids. Germline-derived CDR1 and CDR2 are SNHLY and FYNNEI. Trimming at V came to 3 bases and at J to 6 bases, leaving 3 bases not matched to a gene. The DNA for the CDR3 is TGTGCCAGCAGTGACGGGACTAGCCGCGAGCAGTACTTC. Protein sequence: CASSDGTSREQYF.

A note on this clone: The junction departs from germline at one end; a sequencing error may be responsible. The chain carries TRBV19 and TRBJ1-5; TRBD1 agrees at 8 bases. This CDR3 is built from 13 residues. Per germline, CDR1 LNHDA and CDR2 SQIVND (reference sequence). CDR3: CASRASSADRAEF. The CDR3 DNA reads as TGTGCCAGTAGAGCGTCATCCGCGGACAGGGCCGAGTTT.

The chain carries TRBV2 and TRBJ2-3; 10 bases match TRBD2. The CDR3 is 18 amino acids. V lost 9 bases to trimming and J lost 7 bases; unmatched junction nucleotides: 22. Germline-derived CDR1 and CDR2 are SNHLY and FYNNEI. The CDR3 DNA is TGTGCCAGGAGGTGGGCTAGCGGGGGATCTCCAACTCCAAATACGCAGTATTTT. Protein: CARRWASGGSPTPNTQYF.

The V and J genes are TRBV6-6 and TRBJ2-7; 7 bases match TRBD1. The germline CDR1 and CDR2 sequences are MNHNY and SVGAGI (reference sequence). There are 16 residues in the CDR3. V gave up 5 bases and J gave up 2 bases; unmatched junction bases: 12. Here the CDR3 DNA reads TGTGCCAGCAGTCGACAACTCACCGGGACAGCCTACGAGCAGTACTTC. Its translation: CASSRQLTGTAYEQYF.

V is TRBV19 and J is TRBJ1-5; D is perhaps TRBD1 (6 bases). V lost 5 bases to trimming and J lost 6 bases, with 14 bases between them. The V gene's germline CDR1 is LNHDA and CDR2 SQIVND (reference sequence). This CDR3 is built from 14 residues. The CDR3 coding sequence is TGTGCCAGTAGTTCCAGGGGTGGTTTTCAGCCCCAGCATTTT. It yields the protein CASSSRGGFQPQHF. Supplemented by reference TRBV19 and TRBJ1-5, the full variable domain reads DGGITQSPKYLFRKEGQNVTLSCEQNLNHDAMYWYRQDPGQGLRLIYYSQIVNDFQKGDIAEGYSVSREKKESFPLTVTSAQKNPTAFYLCASSSRGGFQPQHFGDGTRLSIL.

The chain couples TRBV4-3 to TRBJ2-4; 7 nucleotides align to TRBD2. The trim removed 1 base at V and 4 bases at J, leaving 7 bases unmatched. In germline, CDR1 is LGHNA, CDR2 YSLEER. This CDR3 region has 16 residues. CDR3 DNA: TGCGCCAGCAGCCAAGGACTAGCAGAACCTAAAAACATTCAGTACTTC. Amino acids: CASSQGLAEPKNIQYF.

The chain links TRBV5-4 to TRBJ2-2; no firm D call. The CDR3 spans 15 residues. The V end lost 4 bases, the J end lost 4 bases, and 14 bases lay between the germline ends. Per germline, CDR1 SGHNT and CDR2 YYREEE (reference sequence). The CDR3 reads CASSLPLGSTGELFF. In DNA, the CDR3 is TGTGCCAGCAGCCTACCCCTAGGTAGCACCGGGGAGCTGTTTTTT.

The chain joins TRBV7-2 to TRBJ2-7; 8 bases align to TRBD2. Per germline, CDR1 SGHTA and CDR2 FQGNSA. Losses at the gene ends were 2 bases for V and 1 base for J; bases not matched to a gene: 4. The CDR3 contains 15 residues. Here the CDR3 DNA reads TGTGCCAGCAGCTTAAGGACGGGGGGGTCCTACGAGCAGTACTTC. Its translation: CASSLRTGGSYEQYF.